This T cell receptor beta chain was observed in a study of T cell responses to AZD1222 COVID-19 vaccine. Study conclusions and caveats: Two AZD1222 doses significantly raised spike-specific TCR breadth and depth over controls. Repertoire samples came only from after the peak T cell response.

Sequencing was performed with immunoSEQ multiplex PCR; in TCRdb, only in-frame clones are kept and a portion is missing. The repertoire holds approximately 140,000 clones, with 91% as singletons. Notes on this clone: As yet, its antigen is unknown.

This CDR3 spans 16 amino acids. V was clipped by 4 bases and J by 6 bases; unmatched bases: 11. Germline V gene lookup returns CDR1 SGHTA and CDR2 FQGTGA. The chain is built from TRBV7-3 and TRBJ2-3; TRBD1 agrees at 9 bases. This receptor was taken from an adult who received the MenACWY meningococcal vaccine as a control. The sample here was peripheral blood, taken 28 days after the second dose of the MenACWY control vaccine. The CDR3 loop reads CASSSGGGQGRDTQYF. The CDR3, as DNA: TGTGCCAGCAGCTCCGGGGGTGGACAGGGGCGGGATACGCAGTATTTT.